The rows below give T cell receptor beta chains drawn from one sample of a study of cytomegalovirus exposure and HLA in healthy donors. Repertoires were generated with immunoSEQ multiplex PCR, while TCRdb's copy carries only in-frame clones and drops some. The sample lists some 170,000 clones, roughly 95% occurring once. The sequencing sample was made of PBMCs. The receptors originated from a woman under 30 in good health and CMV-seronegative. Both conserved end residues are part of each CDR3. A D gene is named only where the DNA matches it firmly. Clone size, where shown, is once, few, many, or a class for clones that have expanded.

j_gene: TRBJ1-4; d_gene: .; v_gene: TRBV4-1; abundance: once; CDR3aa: CASSQLPGGNEKLFF; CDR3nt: TGCGCCAGCAGCCAGCTCCCGGGGGGAAATGAAAAACTGTTTTTT
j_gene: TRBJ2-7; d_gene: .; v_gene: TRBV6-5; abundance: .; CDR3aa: CASSRQPSSYEQYF; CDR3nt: TGTGCCAGCAGTCGACAGCCAAGCTCCTACGAGCAGTACTTC
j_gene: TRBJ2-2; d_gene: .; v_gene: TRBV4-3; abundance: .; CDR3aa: CASSQASGATGELFF; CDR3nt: TGCGCCAGCAGCCAAGCCAGCGGTGCCACCGGGGAGCTGTTTTTT
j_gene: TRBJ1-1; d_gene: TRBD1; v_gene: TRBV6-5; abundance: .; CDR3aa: CASSYSIGQGGTEAFF; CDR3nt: TGTGCCAGCAGTTACTCGATAGGACAGGGGGGTACTGAAGCTTTCTTT
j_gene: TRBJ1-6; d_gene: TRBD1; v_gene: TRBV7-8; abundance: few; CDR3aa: CASATGQGAYNSPLHF; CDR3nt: TGTGCCAGCGCCACCGGACAGGGGGCGTATAATTCACCCCTCCACTTT
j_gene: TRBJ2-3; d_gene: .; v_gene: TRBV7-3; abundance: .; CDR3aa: CASSLTWGPSDTQYF; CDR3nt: TGTGCCAGCAGCTTAACGTGGGGGCCTTCAGATACGCAGTATTTT
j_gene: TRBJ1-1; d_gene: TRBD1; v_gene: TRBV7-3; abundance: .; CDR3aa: CASRDARGRNTEAFF; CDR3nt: TGTGCCAGCAGGGACGCGAGGGGGCGGAACACTGAAGCTTTCTTT
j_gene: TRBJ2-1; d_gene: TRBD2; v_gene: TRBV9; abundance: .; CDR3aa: CASSVERGGLDEQFF; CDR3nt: TGTGCCAGCAGCGTAGAACGGGGGGGCCTCGATGAGCAGTTCTTC
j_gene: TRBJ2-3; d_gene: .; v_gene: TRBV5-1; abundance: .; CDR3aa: CASSPGTSSDTQYF; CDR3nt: TGCGCCAGCAGCCCTGGAACTAGTTCGGATACGCAGTATTTT
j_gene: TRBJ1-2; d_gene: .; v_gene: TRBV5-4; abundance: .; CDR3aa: CASSRSEGEGYTF; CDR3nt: TGTGCCAGCAGCCGAAGTGAAGGAGAAGGCTACACCTTC
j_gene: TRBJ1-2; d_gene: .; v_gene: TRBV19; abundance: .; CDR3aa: CASSIGQGPHYGYTF; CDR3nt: TGTGCCAGTAGTATTGGGCAGGGGCCACACTATGGCTACACCTTC
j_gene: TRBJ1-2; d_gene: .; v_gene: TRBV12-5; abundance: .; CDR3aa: CASGFNARPYGYTF; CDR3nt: TGTGCTAGTGGTTTTAATGCGCGCCCCTATGGCTACACCTTC
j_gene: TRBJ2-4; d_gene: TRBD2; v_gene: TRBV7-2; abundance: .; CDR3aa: CASSPSGGGAKNIQYF; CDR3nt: TGTGCCAGCAGTCCTAGCGGGGGAGGAGCCAAAAACATTCAGTACTTC
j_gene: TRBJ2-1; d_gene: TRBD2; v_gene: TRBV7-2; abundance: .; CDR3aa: CASSSHFSGGADEQFF; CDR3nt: TGTGCCAGCAGCTCCCACTTTAGCGGGGGGGCCGATGAGCAGTTCTTC
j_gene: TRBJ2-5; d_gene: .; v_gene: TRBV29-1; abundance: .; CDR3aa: CSVVMGRTQYF; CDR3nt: TGCAGCGTTGTTATGGGGAGGACCCAGTACTTC
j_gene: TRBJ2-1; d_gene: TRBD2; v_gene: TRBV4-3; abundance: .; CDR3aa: CASSQGLAENNEQFF; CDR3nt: TGCGCCAGCAGCCAAGGACTAGCGGAGAACAATGAGCAGTTCTTC
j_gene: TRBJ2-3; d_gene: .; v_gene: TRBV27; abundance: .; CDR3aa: CASSLRGIRTDTQYF; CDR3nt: TGTGCCAGCAGTTTGAGGGGGATTCGCACAGATACGCAGTATTTT
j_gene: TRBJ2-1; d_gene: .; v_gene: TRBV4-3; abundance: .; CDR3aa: CASSQERTAYNEQFF; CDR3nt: TGCGCCAGCAGCCAAGAGAGGACAGCCTACAATGAGCAGTTCTTC
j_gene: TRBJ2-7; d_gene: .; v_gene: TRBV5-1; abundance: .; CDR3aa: CASSLATGSGLSAYEQYF; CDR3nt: TGCGCCAGCAGCTTGGCCACAGGGAGTGGGCTGTCAGCCTACGAGCAGTACTTC
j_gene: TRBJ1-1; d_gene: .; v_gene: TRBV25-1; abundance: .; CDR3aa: CASTQKNTEAFF; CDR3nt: TGTGCCAGCACCCAAAAGAACACTGAAGCTTTCTTT
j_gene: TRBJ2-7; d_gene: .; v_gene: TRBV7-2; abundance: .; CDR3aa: CASSLGGPYEQYF; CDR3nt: TGTGCCAGCAGCTTAGGAGGTCCCTACGAGCAGTACTTC
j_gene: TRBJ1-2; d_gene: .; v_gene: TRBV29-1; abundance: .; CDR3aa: CSVVLETSNYGYTF; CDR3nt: TGCAGCGTTGTTTTAGAAACCTCTAACTATGGCTACACCTTC
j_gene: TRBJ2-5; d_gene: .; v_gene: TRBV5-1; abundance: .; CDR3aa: CASSLGGQQETQYF; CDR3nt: TGCGCCAGCAGCTTGGGGGGGCAGCAAGAGACCCAGTACTTC
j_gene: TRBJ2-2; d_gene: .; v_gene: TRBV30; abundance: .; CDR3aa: CAWSIGGTGELFF; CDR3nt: TGTGCCTGGAGTATCGGGGGCACCGGGGAGCTGTTTTTT
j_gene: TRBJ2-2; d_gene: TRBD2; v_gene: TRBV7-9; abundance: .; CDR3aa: CASSTPRLPAGTNTGELFF; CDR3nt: TGTGCCAGCAGCACCCCACGACTACCAGCGGGGACGAACACCGGGGAGCTGTTTTTT
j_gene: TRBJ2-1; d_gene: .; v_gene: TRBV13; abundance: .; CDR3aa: CASSFQGFSYNEQFF; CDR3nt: TGTGCCAGCAGCTTTCAGGGGTTCTCCTACAATGAGCAGTTCTTC
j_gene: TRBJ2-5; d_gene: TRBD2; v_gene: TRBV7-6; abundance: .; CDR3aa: CASSRLQGFRTSGGGETQYF; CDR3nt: TGTGCCAGCAGCCGCCTACAGGGGTTCCGGACTAGCGGGGGGGGAGAGACCCAGTACTTC
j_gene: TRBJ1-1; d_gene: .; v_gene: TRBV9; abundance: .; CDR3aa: CASSVGREVGLEAFF; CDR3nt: TGTGCCAGCAGCGTTGGCAGGGAGGTGGGTCTTGAAGCTTTCTTT
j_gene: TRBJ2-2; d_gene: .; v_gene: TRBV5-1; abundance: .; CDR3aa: CASSHDKNTGELFF; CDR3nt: TGCGCCAGCAGCCATGACAAGAACACCGGGGAGCTGTTTTTT
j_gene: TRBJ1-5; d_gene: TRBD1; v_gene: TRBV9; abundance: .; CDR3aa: CASSPGTGESNQPQHF; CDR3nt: TGTGCCAGCAGCCCCGGGACAGGGGAGAGCAATCAGCCCCAGCATTTT
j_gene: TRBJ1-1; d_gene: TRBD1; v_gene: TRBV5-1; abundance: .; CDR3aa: CASSLKTGQGISTEAFF; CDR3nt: TGCGCCAGCAGCTTGAAGACGGGACAGGGGATATCTACTGAAGCTTTCTTT
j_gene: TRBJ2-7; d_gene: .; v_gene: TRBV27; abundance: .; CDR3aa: CASSTGTSSYEQYF; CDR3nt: TGTGCCAGCAGCACCGGGACTTCGAGCTACGAGCAGTACTTC
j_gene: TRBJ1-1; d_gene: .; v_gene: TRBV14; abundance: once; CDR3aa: CASSHSRNTEAFF; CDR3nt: TGTGCCAGCAGCCACTCCAGGAACACTGAAGCTTTCTTT
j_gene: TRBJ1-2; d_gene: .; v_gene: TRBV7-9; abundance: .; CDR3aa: CASSSPTGNYGYTF; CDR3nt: TGTGCCAGCAGCTCACCGACGGGGAACTATGGCTACACCTTC
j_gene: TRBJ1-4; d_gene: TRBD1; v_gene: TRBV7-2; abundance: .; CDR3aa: CASSPRQGSEKLFF; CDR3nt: TGTGCCAGCAGCCCGAGACAGGGGAGTGAAAAACTGTTTTTT
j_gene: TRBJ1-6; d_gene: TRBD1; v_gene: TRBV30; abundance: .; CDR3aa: CAWTGQANSPLHF; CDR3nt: TGTGCCTGGACGGGACAGGCAAATTCACCCCTCCACTTT
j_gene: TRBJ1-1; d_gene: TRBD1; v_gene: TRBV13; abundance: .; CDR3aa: CASSLAGEGANTEAFF; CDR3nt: TGTGCCAGCAGCTTAGCGGGCGAGGGGGCGAACACTGAAGCTTTCTTT
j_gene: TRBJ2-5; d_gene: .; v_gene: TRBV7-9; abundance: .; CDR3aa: CASSSYQETQYF; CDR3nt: TGTGCCAGCAGCTCGTACCAAGAGACCCAGTACTTC
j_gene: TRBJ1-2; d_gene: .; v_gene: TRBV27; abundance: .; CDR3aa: CASSLGGGVGYGYTF; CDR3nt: TGTGCCAGCAGTTTAGGGGGAGGCGTGGGCTATGGCTACACCTTC
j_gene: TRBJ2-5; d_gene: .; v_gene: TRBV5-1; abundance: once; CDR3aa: CASSLFGGETQYF; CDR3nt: TGCGCCAGCAGCTTGTTCGGCGGGGAGACCCAGTACTTC
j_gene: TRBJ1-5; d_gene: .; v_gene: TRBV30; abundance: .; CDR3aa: CAWRADSNQPQHF; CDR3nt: TGTGCCTGGAGGGCGGATAGCAATCAGCCCCAGCATTTT
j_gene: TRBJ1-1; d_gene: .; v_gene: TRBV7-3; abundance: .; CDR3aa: CASSLTMEAEAFF; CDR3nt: TGTGCCAGCAGCTTAACAATGGAGGCTGAAGCTTTCTTT
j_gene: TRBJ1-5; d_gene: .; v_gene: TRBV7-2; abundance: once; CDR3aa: CASSLVGLSNQPQHF; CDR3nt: TGTGCCAGCAGCTTAGTGGGCCTTAGCAATCAGCCCCAGCATTTT
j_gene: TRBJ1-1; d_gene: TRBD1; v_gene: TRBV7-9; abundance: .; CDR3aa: CASSSNRGNTEAFF; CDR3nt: TGTGCCAGCAGCTCTAACAGGGGTAACACTGAAGCTTTCTTT
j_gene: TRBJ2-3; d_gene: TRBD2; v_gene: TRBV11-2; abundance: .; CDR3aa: CASSLGGGRRTDTQYF; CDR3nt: TGTGCCAGCAGCTTAGGCGGGGGGCGGCGCACAGATACGCAGTATTTT
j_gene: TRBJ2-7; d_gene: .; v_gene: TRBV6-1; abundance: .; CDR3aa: CASISEVSYEQYF; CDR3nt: TGTGCCAGCATTTCAGAGGTTTCCTACGAGCAGTACTTC
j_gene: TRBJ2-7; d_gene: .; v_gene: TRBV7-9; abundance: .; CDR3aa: CASSTYQDGSEQYF; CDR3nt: TGTGCCAGCAGTACCTACCAGGATGGGTCCGAGCAGTACTTC
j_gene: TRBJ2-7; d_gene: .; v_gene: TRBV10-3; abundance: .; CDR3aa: CAISASPGYEQYF; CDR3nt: TGTGCCATCAGTGCCAGCCCGGGCTACGAGCAGTACTTC
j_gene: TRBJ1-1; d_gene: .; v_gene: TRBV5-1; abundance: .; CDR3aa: CASSLDRDTEAFF; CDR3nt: TGCGCCAGCAGCTTGGACCGGGACACTGAAGCTTTCTTT
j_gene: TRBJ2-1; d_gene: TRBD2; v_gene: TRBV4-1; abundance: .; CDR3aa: CASSQGLAGGAEQFF; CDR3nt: TGCGCCAGCAGCCAAGGACTAGCGGGGGGAGCTGAGCAGTTCTTC
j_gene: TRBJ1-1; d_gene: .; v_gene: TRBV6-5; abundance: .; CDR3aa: CASSYASQNTEAFF; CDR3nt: TGTGCCAGCAGTTACGCGTCTCAGAACACTGAAGCTTTCTTT
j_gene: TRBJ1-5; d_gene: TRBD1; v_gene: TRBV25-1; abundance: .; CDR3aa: CASSDGQGYNQPQHF; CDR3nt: TGTGCCAGCAGTGACGGACAGGGATACAATCAGCCCCAGCATTTT
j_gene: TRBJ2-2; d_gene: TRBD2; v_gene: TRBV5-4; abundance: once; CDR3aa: CASSFEAGANTGELFF; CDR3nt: TGTGCCAGCAGCTTCGAGGCGGGAGCGAACACCGGGGAGCTGTTTTTT
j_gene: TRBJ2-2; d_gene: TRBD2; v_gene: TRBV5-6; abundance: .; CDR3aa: CASSFYSGGWNTGELFF; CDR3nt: TGTGCCAGCAGCTTCTATAGCGGGGGGTGGAACACCGGGGAGCTGTTTTTT